These 28 T cell receptor beta chains came from one sample sequenced in a study of cytomegalovirus exposure and HLA in healthy donors. The primer mix had 60 Vbeta and 13 Jbeta primers. Produced via immunoSEQ multiplex PCR; TCRdb's table is partial and in-frame only. The data contain approximately 140,000 clones, about 64% of them singletons. Input material: PBMCs. Receptors originate from a woman in her fifties or sixties in good health and CMV-seropositive.

The chain carries TRBV6-4 and TRBJ2-7; D might be TRBD2 (6 bases). CDR1 and CDR2 (germline): MRHNA, SNTAGT. Trimming pared 3 bases from V and 2 bases from J, leaving 14 bases between. This CDR3 has 15 amino acids. The CDR3 region has the DNA TGTGCCAGCAGTGATTATTGGCGGGAACCCTACGAGCAGTACTTC. Amino acid sequence: CASSDYWREPYEQYF.

This chain uses TRBV6-6 with TRBJ1-1; D perhaps matches TRBD1 (5 bases). Between the trimmed V and J ends, which lost 4 bases and 1 base, there was a span of 10 bases. The CDR3 totals 14 residues. Germline CDR1 and CDR2: MNHNY and SVGAGI (reference sequence). CDR3 residues: CASSSTGGNTEAFF. The CDR3 DNA follows: TGTGCCAGCAGTTCCACCGGGGGGAACACTGAAGCTTTCTTT.

This clone has only a few counts. This sequence joins TRBV6-5 and TRBJ2-1; maybe TRBD2 (6 bases). The CDR3 totals 13 residues. Deletions cut 6 bases from V and 10 bases from J, with 16 bases between. From germline, CDR1 is MNHEY and CDR2 SVGAGI. In DNA, the CDR3 is TGTGCCAGCAGGCCCGGGGGAGGTCTCGAGCAGTTCTTC. Amino acids: CASRPGGGLEQFF.

The chain recombines TRBV6-5 with TRBJ1-1; D is unclear. The germline V gene encodes CDR1 MNHEY and CDR2 SVGAGI. This CDR3 has 11 residues. Trimming cost V 7 bases and J 3 bases, with 6 bases left between them. CDR3 residues: CASTQYTEAFF. The DNA of the CDR3 is TGTGCCAGCACACAGTACACTGAAGCTTTCTTT.

This sequence joins TRBV7-2 and TRBJ2-2; 7 nucleotides match TRBD1. Losses at the gene ends were 1 base for V and 12 bases for J; bases not matched to a gene: 5. The germline V gene encodes CDR1 SGHTA and CDR2 FQGNSA. This CDR3 has 13 amino acids. CDR3 DNA sequence: TGTGCCAGCAGCTTAGGGCGACAGGGTCAGCTGTTTTTT. Its protein product is CASSLGRQGQLFF.

This clone was seen only a few times. The V gene is TRBV28, the J gene TRBJ1-2; D gene unclear. The germline gives CDR1 MDHEN, CDR2 SYDVKM. V lost 6 bases to trimming and J lost 6 bases, with 14 bases between them. The CDR3 covers 13 residues. The CDR3 DNA sequence: TGTGCCAGCAGACCCCGAGGAGGGAATGGCTACACCTTC. Its translation: CASRPRGGNGYTF.

The rearrangement uses TRBV27 and TRBJ2-1; 9 bases match TRBD1. This CDR3 is 13 amino acids long. Germline lookup yields CDR1 MNHEY and CDR2 SMNVEV (reference sequence). V lost 6 bases, J lost 7 bases, and 4 bases stayed unmatched. This CDR3 reads CASRKQGANEQFF. The DNA of the CDR3 is TGTGCCAGCAGAAAACAGGGGGCAAATGAGCAGTTCTTC.

This clone has only a few counts. The chain couples TRBV19 to TRBJ2-3, with D maybe TRBD1 (5 bases). The CDR3 extends over 15 amino acids. The V and J ends lost 4 bases and 0 bases respectively, with 11 bases between them. The V gene's germline CDR1 is LNHDA and CDR2 SQIVND (reference sequence). The CDR3 DNA follows: TGTGCCAGTAGTAAAGGACAACCCAGCACAGATACGCAGTATTTT. Amino acids: CASSKGQPSTDTQYF.

The chain links TRBV4-2 to TRBJ2-7, with D possibly matching TRBD2 (6 bases). Germline CDR1 and CDR2: LGHNA and YNFKEQ. CDR3 length: 15 amino acids. V lost 4 bases, J lost 3 bases, and 16 bases lay in between. The CDR3 is CASSPEGSGDYEQYF. The CDR3, as DNA: TGTGCCAGCAGCCCAGAGGGTAGCGGAGACTACGAGCAGTACTTC.

The rearrangement joins TRBV28 to TRBJ2-7; 7 positions match TRBD1. With V trimmed by 10 bases and J by 2 bases, 8 bases remained unmatched. CDR3 size: 13 residues. Germline lookup yields CDR1 MDHEN and CDR2 SYDVKM. The CDR3 sequence: CATRDSRTYEQYF. As DNA, the CDR3 is TGTGCCACCAGGGACAGCAGGACCTACGAGCAGTACTTC.

The chain combines TRBV6-4 with TRBJ1-5, with TRBD1 identical over 7 bases. The V segment lost 3 bases and the J segment 11 bases; nucleotides outside the gene matches: 10. CDR3 length equals 14 residues. Germline V gene data show CDR1 as MRHNA and CDR2 as SNTAGT. Written as DNA, the CDR3 is TGTGCCAGCAGTGATCCGGACAGGTTTTGGGCCCAGCATTTT. It yields the protein CASSDPDRFWAQHF.

This clone showed up just a few times. This sequence joins TRBV11-2 and TRBJ2-7, with 7 bases fitting TRBD1. The CDR3 is 14 residues long. In germline, CDR1 is SGHAT, CDR2 FQNNGV. The V segment lost 5 bases and the J segment 3 bases; nucleotides outside the gene matches: 7. The chain's CDR3 is CASSPTGVGYEQYF. The CDR3 DNA reads TGTGCCAGCAGCCCTACAGGGGTCGGCTACGAGCAGTACTTC.

V is TRBV5-6 and J is TRBJ2-7; 9 bases line up with TRBD1. The germline V gene has CDR1 SGHDT and CDR2 YYEEEE. With V trimmed by 4 bases and J by 6 bases, 11 bases remained unmatched. This CDR3 has 15 residues. The CDR3 protein is CASSNLRDREREQYF. CDR3 bases: TGTGCCAGCAGCAACCTCCGGGACAGGGAGCGCGAGCAGTACTTC.

The chain is built from TRBV19 and TRBJ2-3; a possible D gene is TRBD2 (5 bases). CDR1 and CDR2 (germline): LNHDA, SQIVND (reference sequence). The V and J ends lost 5 bases and 1 base respectively, with 16 bases between them. CDR3 length equals 16 residues. CDR3 nucleotides: TGTGCCAGTAGTGCCAACCTCGGACTTGGCACAGATACGCAGTATTTT. This gives the protein CASSANLGLGTDTQYF.

The V and J genes are TRBV30 and TRBJ1-2; 7 bases line up with TRBD1. This CDR3 has 14 amino acids. V dropped 3 bases and J dropped 2; count of bases not matched to a gene: 6. Germline values: CDR1 GTSNPN, CDR2 SVGIG (reference sequence). The CDR3 DNA reads TGTGCCTGGAGGTCTGGCAGGGGGAACTATGGCTACACCTTC. This gives the protein CAWRSGRGNYGYTF. Variable domain in full (rest from reference TRBV30 and TRBJ1-2): SQTIHQWPATLVQPVGSPLSLECTVEGTSNPNLYWYRQAAGRGLQLLFYSVGIGQISSEVPQNLSASRPQDRQFILSSKKLLLSDSGFYLCAWRSGRGNYGYTFGSGTRLTVV.

The chain is built from TRBV25-1 and TRBJ2-7; 10 nucleotides align to TRBD1. The V gene's germline CDR1 is MGHDK and CDR2 SYGVNS. The CDR3 has 13 residues. With 4 bases clipped from V and 6 bases from J, the junction kept 3 bases outside the gene matches. The CDR3 loop is CASSGDRGGEQYF. The CDR3 nucleotides read TGTGCCAGCAGTGGGGACAGGGGTGGCGAGCAGTACTTC.

The V call is TRBV5-1, the J call TRBJ1-1; perhaps TRBD1 as D (5 bases). Looked up from germline, CDR1 is SGHRS and CDR2 is YFSETQ. The CDR3 sequence is 15 residues long. The V end was cut by 4 bases, the J end by 1 base, with 14 bases between. This chain's CDR3 is CASSPWTLPNTEAFF. The DNA of the CDR3 is TGCGCCAGCAGCCCCTGGACATTGCCGAACACTGAAGCTTTCTTT.

This clone showed up just a few times. The chain employs TRBV4-2 and TRBJ1-5, with D maybe TRBD1 (5 bases). Trimming took off 0 bases at V and 2 bases at J, with 11 bases between the two ends. This CDR3 comprises 16 residues. CDR1 and CDR2 from the germline V gene are LGHNA and YNFKEQ. Here the CDR3 DNA reads TGTGCCAGCAGCCAAGAATCAGGGTTCGGCAATCAGCCCCAGCATTTT. It translates to CASSQESGFGNQPQHF.

In DNA form, the CDR3 reads TGTGCCAGCAGTTTCTACAGGGGACCCCAGCCCCAGCATTTT. Its translation: CASSFYRGPQPQHF. The V call is TRBV28, the J call TRBJ1-5; 7 bases align to TRBD1. Germline V lookup: CDR1 MDHEN, CDR2 SYDVKM. The CDR3 runs to 14 residues. V lost 3 bases to trimming and J lost 7 bases; unmatched junction nucleotides: 6.

The genes are TRBV28 and TRBJ1-2; 7 bases align to TRBD1. J was trimmed by 7 bases and V by 4 bases; bases with no gene match: 12. CDR1 and CDR2 from the germline V gene are MDHEN and SYDVKM. The CDR3 sequence is 15 residues long. CDR3 in amino acids: CASSSWDSAAFGYTF. Here the CDR3 DNA reads TGTGCCAGCAGTTCTTGGGACAGTGCAGCTTTTGGCTACACCTTC.

The chain links TRBV11-2 to TRBJ1-2, with no clear D. Germline-derived CDR1 and CDR2 are SGHAT and FQNNGV. Trimming cost V 5 bases and J 5 bases, with 12 bases left between them. The CDR3 is made up of 13 amino acids. The CDR3 coding sequence is TGTGCCAGCAGCCAGGTCACAGTTTATGGCTACACCTTC. Its translation is CASSQVTVYGYTF. Variable domain in full (rest from reference TRBV11-2 and TRBJ1-2): EAGVAQSPRYKIIEKRQSVAFWCNPISGHATLYWYQQILGQGPKLLIQFQNNGVVDDSQLPKDRFSAERLKGVDSTLKIQPAKLEDSAVYLCASSQVTVYGYTFGSGTRLTVV.

The V call is TRBV5-1, the J call TRBJ1-1; TRBD1 aligns across 9 bases. From germline, CDR1 is SGHRS and CDR2 YFSETQ. V was pared by 1 base and J by 7 bases, with 8 bases of the junction left unmatched. CDR3 size: 15 residues. CDR3 sequence reads: CASSLQGTGTDEAFF. CDR3 DNA: TGCGCCAGCAGCTTGCAGGGGACAGGGACGGATGAAGCTTTCTTT. Together with reference TRBV5-1 and TRBJ1-1, the CDR3 gives the full variable domain: KAGVTQTPRYLIKTRGQQVTLSCSPISGHRSVSWYQQTPGQGLQFLFEYFSETQRNKGNFPGRFSGRQFSNSRSEMNVSTLELGDSALYLCASSLQGTGTDEAFFGQGTRLTVV.

This clone has a handful of counts. The chain is built from TRBV29-1 and TRBJ1-1; 9 bases align to TRBD1. Germline CDR1 is SQVTM and CDR2 is ANQGSEA. This CDR3 has 14 residues. The V segment lost 1 base and the J segment 1 base; nucleotides outside the gene matches: 1. CDR3 nucleotide sequence: TGCAGCGTTGAAGGGGGACAGGGGAACACTGAAGCTTTCTTT. Amino acid sequence: CSVEGGQGNTEAFF.

V and J are TRBV5-1 and TRBJ2-1, with 11 bases that match TRBD2. This CDR3 comprises 17 residues. V trimming: 5 bases; J trimming: 2 bases; junction bases outside the gene matches: 9. Germline V lookup: CDR1 SGHRS, CDR2 YFSETQ. The CDR3 bases are TGCGCCAGCAGGGGGGCGGGACTAGCGGTGACCTACAATGAGCAGTTCTTC. This encodes CASRGAGLAVTYNEQFF. The full variable domain, in which reference TRBV5-1 and TRBJ2-1 provide the parts outside the CDR3, is KAGVTQTPRYLIKTRGQQVTLSCSPISGHRSVSWYQQTPGQGLQFLFEYFSETQRNKGNFPGRFSGRQFSNSRSEMNVSTLELGDSALYLCASRGAGLAVTYNEQFFGPGTRLTVL.

The chain employs TRBV30 and TRBJ2-5; 7 bases fit TRBD2. The ends lost 3 bases at V and 4 bases at J; junction bases unmatched: 14. Germline V gene lookup returns CDR1 GTSNPN and CDR2 SVGIG (reference sequence). The CDR3 sequence is 16 residues long. The chain's CDR3 is CAWSLSMAGDRETQYF. For the CDR3, the DNA is TGTGCCTGGAGCCTATCCATGGCGGGAGATAGAGAGACCCAGTACTTC.

This clone was seen just once. The chain is built from TRBV19 and TRBJ1-2; the D gene is possibly TRBD1 (6 bases). This CDR3 has 16 amino acids. Germline lookup yields CDR1 LNHDA and CDR2 SQIVND (reference sequence). V was trimmed by 7 bases and J by 4 bases, leaving 22 bases between them. CDR3 protein: CASTPWAGAFPYGYTF. CDR3 sequence (DNA): TGTGCCAGTACCCCTTGGGCGGGGGCCTTTCCCTATGGCTACACCTTC.

The chain joins TRBV28 to TRBJ2-5; D uncertain. Per germline, CDR1 MDHEN and CDR2 SYDVKM. The CDR3 extends over 11 amino acids. Between the trimmed V and J ends, which lost 4 bases and 7 bases, there was a span of 7 bases. The CDR3 bases are TGTGCCAGCAGTTCTTCAGGGACCCAGTACTTC. Encoded protein: CASSSSGTQYF.

About this clone: Other DNA sequences in the sample encode the same CDR3. V usage is TRBV15 and J usage is TRBJ2-7, with D unclear. This CDR3 is built from 13 residues. The germline gives CDR1 LNHNV, CDR2 YYDKDF (reference sequence). V lost 0 bases and J lost 3, with 6 bases in between. DNA of the CDR3: TGTGCCACCAGCAGAGATCGCGGCTACGAGCAGTACTTC. It yields the protein CATSRDRGYEQYF.